One and the same sample provided the 27 T cell receptor beta chains below, sequenced in a study of cytotoxic CD8 clonotypes in ibrutinib-treated CLL. Libraries were prepared by immunoSEQ multiplex PCR; TCRdb keeps only in-frame clonotypes and omits some of them. The repertoire includes 150,000 or so clones, around 84% of them detected once, and 2% to 2.5% sits in the top ten. Specimen: PBMCs, collected after 12 months of ibrutinib treatment. Receptor source: a human donor with chronic lymphocytic leukemia.

V usage is TRBV6-1 and J usage is TRBJ2-7; TRBD1 matches at 7 bases. This CDR3 comprises 13 residues. The germline gives CDR1 MNHNS, CDR2 SASEGT. V was clipped by 5 bases and J by 2 bases; unmatched bases: 3. CDR3 sequence reads: CASSQQGTYEQYF. The CDR3 nucleotides are TGTGCCAGCAGTCAACAGGGGACCTACGAGCAGTACTTC.

The chain links TRBV7-9 to TRBJ1-1; D possibly corresponds to TRBD1 (5 bases). The germline V gene encodes CDR1 SEHNR and CDR2 FQNEAQ (reference sequence). Trimming shortened V by 1 base and J by 1 base, and 13 bases separated the two germline ends. This CDR3 has 16 residues. In DNA, the CDR3 is TGTGCCAGCAGCTTAGGCAAAAAGACAGAGAACACTGAAGCTTTCTTT. Translating gives CASSLGKKTENTEAFF. Based on the CDR3 plus reference TRBV7-9 and TRBJ1-1, the full variable domain is DTGVSQNPRHKITKRGQNVTFRCDPISEHNRLYWYRQTLGQGPEFLTYFQNEAQLEKSRLLSDRFSAERPKGSFSTLEIQRTEQGDSAMYLCASSLGKKTENTEAFFGQGTRLTVV.

The chain has TRBV7-9 and TRBJ1-2, with D possibly being TRBD1 (6 bases). The CDR3 sequence is 15 residues long. CDR1 is SEHNR, CDR2 FQNEAQ, per germline (reference sequence). Trimming removed 1 base at V and 2 bases at J, with 11 bases between. In nucleotides, the CDR3 is TGTGCCAGCAGCTTAGTTACAGGGTCCAACTATGGCTACACCTTC. This codes for CASSLVTGSNYGYTF.

This sequence joins TRBV27 and TRBJ1-1; D might be TRBD1 (5 bases). The CDR3 is 15 residues long. Germline V gene lookup returns CDR1 MNHEY and CDR2 SMNVEV (reference sequence). V lost 5 bases to trimming and J lost 0 bases, with 13 bases between them. DNA of the CDR3: TGTGCCAGCAGTCCGTGGGGGGATGTGAACACTGAAGCTTTCTTT. This encodes CASSPWGDVNTEAFF.

The chain has TRBV5-1 and TRBJ2-1, with D perhaps TRBD1 or TRBD2 (5 bases each). This CDR3 contains 13 residues. V dropped 2 bases and J dropped 4 bases, with 7 bases sitting between them. Germline V CDR1 and CDR2: SGHRS, YFSETQ. The CDR3 DNA reads TGCGCCAGCAGCTTTGGGGGTTACAATGAGCAGTTCTTC. Protein: CASSFGGYNEQFF. The full variable domain, with the rest looked up from reference TRBV5-1 and TRBJ2-1, is KAGVTQTPRYLIKTRGQQVTLSCSPISGHRSVSWYQQTPGQGLQFLFEYFSETQRNKGNFPGRFSGRQFSNSRSEMNVSTLELGDSALYLCASSFGGYNEQFFGPGTRLTVL.

J is TRBJ2-7 and V is TRBV19; 7 nucleotides align to TRBD1. Germline V gene data show CDR1 as LNHDA and CDR2 as SQIVND (reference sequence). The V and J ends lost 5 bases and 1 base, in that order; junction bases with no gene match: 5. The CDR3 has 14 amino acids. The CDR3 here is CASSPMGQSYEQYF. CDR3 in DNA: TGTGCCAGTAGTCCCATGGGACAGTCCTACGAGCAGTACTTC.

The V call is TRBV7-3, the J call TRBJ2-1; 13 bases match TRBD2. The CDR3 sequence is 15 residues long. The germline V gene has CDR1 SGHTA and CDR2 FQGTGA. Germline trimming cut 4 bases from V and 6 bases from J; bases unmatched to any gene: 3. The CDR3 protein is CASSSRTSGSNEQFF. CDR3 sequence (DNA): TGTGCCAGCAGCTCACGGACTAGCGGGAGCAATGAGCAGTTCTTC. Combining the CDR3 with reference TRBV7-3 and TRBJ2-1 gives the whole variable domain GAGVSQTPSNKVTEKGKYVELRCDPISGHTALYWYRQSLGQGPEFLIYFQGTGAADDSGLPNDRFFAVRPEGSVSTLKIQRTERGDSAVYLCASSSRTSGSNEQFFGPGTRLTVL.

The V gene is TRBV5-1, the J gene TRBJ2-5; TRBD2 agrees at 11 bases. V shed 0 bases and J 2 bases; nucleotides not matched to a gene: 6. The CDR3 extends over 17 amino acids. Germline-derived CDR1 and CDR2 are SGHRS and YFSETQ. The CDR3 nucleotides read TGCGCCAGCAGCTTGGAATCCGGGACTAGCGGTCAAGAGACCCAGTACTTC. This codes for CASSLESGTSGQETQYF.

The CDR3 DNA sequence: TGTGCCAGCAGCCGACCTAGCGGGGGGTACAGGAACGAGCAGTACTTC. This gives the protein CASSRPSGGYRNEQYF. The rearrangement links TRBV4-2 to TRBJ2-7; the match to TRBD2 covers 11 bases. Germline V gene lookup returns CDR1 LGHNA and CDR2 YNFKEQ. With 4 bases clipped from V and 5 bases from J, the junction kept 10 bases outside the gene matches. The CDR3 has 16 residues.

The V gene is TRBV9, the J gene TRBJ1-5, with a weak D call TRBD1 (5 bases). V was trimmed by 0 bases and J by 2 bases, leaving 9 bases between them. There are 15 residues in the CDR3. Germline CDR1 SGDLS, CDR2 YYNGEE. CDR3 bases: TGTGCCAGCAGCGTAGGAGGGGCCGGCAATCAGCCCCAGCATTTT. Residues: CASSVGGAGNQPQHF.

This clone came up many times. The chain has TRBV7-3 and TRBJ2-1; D unresolved. Trimming shortened V by 5 bases and J by 8 bases, and 19 bases separated the two germline ends. The germline CDR1 and CDR2 sequences are SGHTA and FQGTGA. The CDR3 runs 15 residues. The CDR3 protein is CASSDTGPGRDEQFF. The CDR3, as DNA: TGTGCCAGCAGCGATACGGGCCCCGGGCGCGATGAGCAGTTCTTC.

This clone came up a few times. The rearrangement joins TRBV28 to TRBJ1-5; the match to TRBD1 covers 8 bases. CDR1 is MDHEN and CDR2 is SYDVKM in the germline V gene. The length of the CDR3 is 16 residues. V lost 6 bases to trimming and J lost 7 bases; unmatched junction nucleotides: 14. This chain's CDR3 is CASRLGDRTGQQPQHF. CDR3 coding DNA: TGTGCCAGCAGGCTCGGAGACCGGACAGGGCAACAGCCCCAGCATTTT.

The chain uses TRBV5-1 and TRBJ1-3; the D is unclear. In germline, CDR1 is SGHRS, CDR2 YFSETQ. The V and J ends lost 2 bases and 4 bases respectively, with 16 bases between them. The CDR3 spans 16 residues. DNA for the CDR3: TGCGCCAGCAGCTTCTCTTGGGTAAAGAAGGGAAACACCATATATTTT. Its translation is CASSFSWVKKGNTIYF.

V and J are TRBV7-3 and TRBJ2-2; D not resolved. Germline values: CDR1 SGHTA, CDR2 FQGTGA. The CDR3 length is 14 residues. Trimming took off 5 bases at V and 3 bases at J, with 10 bases between the two ends. In DNA form, the CDR3 reads TGTGCCAGCAGCACCTACCGGCACACCGGGGAGCTGTTTTTT. Its translation is CASSTYRHTGELFF.

The CDR3 here is CASSAQQGNTEAFF. The DNA for the CDR3 is TGTGCCAGCAGCGCCCAACAGGGGAACACTGAAGCTTTCTTT. The chain recombines TRBV7-2 with TRBJ1-1; a weak D match, TRBD1 (6 bases). V lost 5 bases, J lost 1 base, and 11 bases lay in between. Germline V gene sequence: CDR1 SGHTA, CDR2 FQGNSA. The CDR3 length is 14 residues.

The V call is TRBV5-1, the J call TRBJ2-5, with D unclear. The CDR3 is 15 amino acids. Germline CDR1 reads SGHRS; CDR2 reads YFSETQ. V shed 2 bases and J shed 6 bases, with 17 bases lying between them. Here the CDR3 DNA reads TGCGCCAGCAGCTTTAAAAGGGATAGCACGCAGACCCAGTACTTC. It yields the protein CASSFKRDSTQTQYF. The variable domain in full, completed from reference TRBV5-1 and TRBJ2-5, reads KAGVTQTPRYLIKTRGQQVTLSCSPISGHRSVSWYQQTPGQGLQFLFEYFSETQRNKGNFPGRFSGRQFSNSRSEMNVSTLELGDSALYLCASSFKRDSTQTQYFGPGTRLLVL.

The chain uses TRBV7-2 and TRBJ2-1; a weak D match, TRBD2 (6 bases). V dropped 3 bases and J dropped 7 bases, with 13 bases sitting between them. The CDR3 has 14 amino acids. The germline V gene encodes CDR1 SGHTA and CDR2 FQGNSA. In DNA, the CDR3 is TGTGCCAGCAGCTTTCTCAGGGCGGGGAATGAGCAGTTCTTC. Its protein product is CASSFLRAGNEQFF.

The CDR3 nucleotides read TGTGCCAGCTCACCACCTAATTGGGGTGAAGCTTTCTTT. Its translation: CASSPPNWGEAFF. The chain joins TRBV18 to TRBJ1-1; D not certain. V was trimmed by 0 bases and J by 7 bases, leaving 9 bases between them. This CDR3 has 13 amino acids. CDR1 KGHSH and CDR2 LQKENI come from the germline V gene.

This chain connects TRBV4-2 to TRBJ2-3; 9 positions agree with TRBD2. The length of the CDR3 is 17 residues. V trimming: 5 bases; J trimming: 3 bases; junction bases outside the gene matches: 12. The germline V gene encodes CDR1 LGHNA and CDR2 YNFKEQ. This CDR3 is CASSLPPSGTLTDTQYF. CDR3 coding DNA: TGTGCCAGCAGCTTACCTCCTAGCGGGACTCTAACAGATACGCAGTATTTT.

The chain is built from TRBV11-2 and TRBJ2-5; D is ambiguous. In germline, CDR1 is SGHAT, CDR2 FQNNGV. This CDR3 is 15 amino acids long. This chain's CDR3 is CATARGHPPGETQYF. The DNA for the CDR3 is TGTGCTACGGCCCGCGGCCACCCCCCGGGAGAGACCCAGTACTTC.

This chain connects TRBV7-2 to TRBJ1-2; the match to TRBD1 covers 7 bases. The CDR3 extends over 15 amino acids. V lost 5 bases and J lost 7; bases outside the gene matches: 13. The germline V gene has CDR1 SGHTA and CDR2 FQGNSA. The DNA of the CDR3 is TGTGCCAGCAGCCCCCCAGGGGGGGGCGGAGGTGGCTACACCTTC. Residues: CASSPPGGGGGGYTF.

A single count supports this clone. V gene TRBV21-1 combines with J gene TRBJ2-7; the D call TRBD2 from the table was never checked on the DNA. TRBV21-1 is a pseudogene segment. The CDR3 runs 21 residues. DNA of the CDR3: TGTGCCAGCAGCAAAGTTGGCGATATGGCTAGCGGGAGGGCCTTCCTATACGAGCAGTACTTC. Its protein product is CASSKVGDMASGRAFLYEQYF.

The chain links TRBV19 to TRBJ2-5, with 7 nucleotides matching TRBD1. Germline CDR1 LNHDA, CDR2 SQIVND (reference sequence). This CDR3 comprises 14 residues. Trimming cost V 6 bases and J 5 bases; bases outside gene matches: 9. This CDR3 reads CASRPGGMGETQYF. CDR3 coding DNA: TGTGCCAGTAGACCAGGGGGTATGGGGGAGACCCAGTACTTC.

This chain joins TRBV18 and TRBJ2-1; D is unclear. The CDR3 is 13 amino acids. V was pared by 4 bases and J by 6 bases, with 10 bases between. Looked up from germline, CDR1 is KGHSH and CDR2 is LQKENI. CDR3 residues: CASSRPTANEQFF. In DNA, the CDR3 is TGTGCCAGCTCACGACCTACGGCCAATGAGCAGTTCTTC.

This rearrangement joins TRBV7-2 to TRBJ1-2; D remains unclear. CDR3 length: 13 residues. Germline values: CDR1 SGHTA, CDR2 FQGNSA. The V gene lost 0 bases and the J gene lost 7 bases, with 9 bases spanning the gap. The CDR3 DNA is TGTGCCAGCAGCTTAGCGTGGGCGGGTGGCTACACCTTC. This sequence encodes CASSLAWAGGYTF. Full variable domain (outside the CDR3, taken from reference TRBV7-2 and TRBJ1-2): GAGVSQSPSNKVTEKGKDVELRCDPISGHTALYWYRQSLGQGLEFLIYFQGNSAPDKSGLPSDRFSAERTGGSVSTLTIQRTQQEDSAVYLCASSLAWAGGYTFGSGTRLTVV.

The chain carries TRBV9 and TRBJ1-5, with 7 bases identical to TRBD1. The length of the CDR3 is 14 residues. CDR1 and CDR2 (germline): SGDLS, YYNGEE. J lost 2 bases, V lost 4 bases, and 3 bases had no gene match. CDR3 DNA sequence: TGTGCCAGCAGCCAAACAGGGGGCAATCAGCCCCAGCATTTT. It yields the protein CASSQTGGNQPQHF.

CDR3 sequence reads: CASSVDGLVTRNTIYF. CDR3 nucleotide sequence: TGTGCCAGCAGCGTAGACGGGCTGGTTACCCGAAACACCATATATTTT. The gene calls are TRBV9 and TRBJ1-3; D is unresolved. The CDR3 runs to 16 residues. Germline V lookup: CDR1 SGDLS, CDR2 YYNGEE. V lost 0 bases and J lost 5, with 15 bases in between.